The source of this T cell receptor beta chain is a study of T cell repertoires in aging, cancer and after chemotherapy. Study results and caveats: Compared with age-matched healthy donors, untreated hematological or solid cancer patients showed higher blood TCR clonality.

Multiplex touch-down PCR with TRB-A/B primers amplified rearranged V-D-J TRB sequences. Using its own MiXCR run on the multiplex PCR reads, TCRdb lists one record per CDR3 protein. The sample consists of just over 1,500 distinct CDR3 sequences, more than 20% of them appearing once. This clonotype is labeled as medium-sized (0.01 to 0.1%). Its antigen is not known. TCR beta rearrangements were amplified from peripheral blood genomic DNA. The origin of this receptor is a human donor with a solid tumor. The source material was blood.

The CDR3 loop is CASSLWVSGVTDTQYF. The DNA of the CDR3 is TGTGCCAGCAGCTTATGGGTATCCGGGGTCACAGATACGCAGTATTTT. The chain links TRBV7-9 to TRBJ2-3, with D perhaps TRBD2 (5 bases). This CDR3 is 16 amino acids long. With 2 bases removed from V and 2 bases from J, the gap between germline ends came to 14 bases. CDR1 SEHNR and CDR2 FQNEAQ come from the germline V gene (reference sequence). Combining the CDR3 with reference TRBV7-9 and TRBJ2-3 gives the whole variable domain DTGVSQNPRHKITKRGQNVTFRCDPISEHNRLYWYRQTLGQGPEFLTYFQNEAQLEKSRLLSDRFSAERPKGSFSTLEIQRTEQGDSAMYLCASSLWVSGVTDTQYFGPGTRLTVL.